This TCR beta chain was sequenced for a study of ipilimumab plus nivolumab after autologous stem cell transplantation. Sequenced by immunoSEQ multiplex PCR; TCRdb stores in-frame clones only, minus some. The sample contains 15,000 to 20,000 clones, about four fifths of which appear only once. This CDR3 has 15 residues. Germline values: CDR1 SGHNT, CDR2 YYREEE (reference sequence). V shed 7 bases and J shed 2 bases, with 13 bases lying between them. Patients got ipilimumab 1 mg/kg beginning 14 to 28 days post-transplant. The clonotype originates from a male donor with diffuse large B-cell lymphoma. Sample: PBMCs, taken in a trial of ipilimumab plus nivolumab as post-transplant consolidation. The V gene is TRBV5-4, the J gene TRBJ1-6, with a weak D call TRBD1 (6 bases). In nucleotides, the CDR3 is TGTGCCAGCGGAAAGGGGGGCACCTATAATTCACCCCTCCACTTT. Its translation is CASGKGGTYNSPLHF.